This TCR beta chain was identified in a study of blood T cells in healthy people across ages. The authors ran a second PCR of about 6 to 11 cycles using a sample-barcoded 5' primer and a J-beta primer mix. From the 5' RACE reads, TCRdb called clonotypes with MiXCR, one entry per CDR3 protein. The sample contains more than 800,000 distinct CDR3 sequences, roughly 26% of which appear only once. The amount of total RNA extracted per sample was at least 5 micrograms. The table lists this clonotype with a few counts. The CDR3 runs 15 residues. Per the germline V gene, CDR1 is SGHRS and CDR2 is YFSETQ. V shed 3 bases and J 6 bases; nucleotides not matched to a gene: 6.

The sample was blood. This receptor was obtained from a woman aged 80 or over in good health. V and J are TRBV5-1 and TRBJ2-5, with 12 bases identical to TRBD2. This chain's CDR3 is CASSSGLAGLKTQYF. The DNA of the CDR3 is TGCGCCAGCAGCTCGGGACTAGCGGGTTTGAAGACCCAGTACTTC.